This entry lists 12 T cell receptor beta chains sequenced from one sample in a study of breast tumors, draining lymph nodes, adjacent tissues. Axillary draining lymph nodes of breast cancer patients supplied the node samples. TCRdb used MiXCR to reprocess the multiplex PCR reads, holding one entry per CDR3 protein. The sample holds around 140,000 distinct CDR3 sequences; about a fifth are singletons and the top ten take about 2.4%. The sequenced material came from axillary lymph node tissue. The receptors were gathered from a female donor with breast cancer. Some clones in this sample may be carry-over from other donors' samples.

This clonotype has a count of ten or more. This chain joins TRBV5-1 and TRBJ2-3; D gene ambiguous. The CDR3 contains 16 residues. Trimming removed 0 bases at V and 0 bases at J, with 11 bases between. In germline, CDR1 is SGHRS, CDR2 YFSETQ. The CDR3 sequence is CASSLVRTPSTDTQYF. The CDR3 nucleotides read TGCGCCAGCAGCTTGGTTCGGACCCCAAGCACAGATACGCAGTATTTT.

This clonotype was found many times. V is TRBV7-2 and J is TRBJ1-6; 7 nucleotides line up with TRBD1. This CDR3 spans 16 amino acids. The ends lost 5 bases at V and 0 bases at J; junction bases unmatched: 4. Germline V lookup: CDR1 SGHTA, CDR2 FQGNSA. CDR3 sequence (DNA): TGTGCCAGCAGCATGGACAGGAGCTCCTATAATTCACCCCTCCACTTT. Translating gives CASSMDRSSYNSPLHF. The whole variable domain, filled in from reference TRBV7-2 and TRBJ1-6, reads GAGVSQSPSNKVTEKGKDVELRCDPISGHTALYWYRQSLGQGLEFLIYFQGNSAPDKSGLPSDRFSAERTGGSVSTLTIQRTQQEDSAVYLCASSMDRSSYNSPLHFGNGTRLTVT.

About this clonotype itself: A read error may be the cause here, since a much bigger clone is one base away. The chain recombines TRBV19 with TRBJ2-1; D gene uncertain. CDR3 length: 13 residues. The germline gives CDR1 LNHDA, CDR2 SQIVND (reference sequence). The CDR3 region is CASSMGSCNEQFF. The CDR3 DNA follows: TGTGCCAGTAGTATGGGGTCCTGCAATGAGCAGTTCTTC.

This clonotype has a count of ten or more. This rearrangement joins TRBV20-1 to TRBJ2-1; 8 bases are a match to TRBD2. V gave up 1 base and J gave up 5 bases; unmatched junction bases: 4. The CDR3 runs to 14 residues. Looked up from germline, CDR1 is DFQATT and CDR2 is SNEGSKA (reference sequence). Here the CDR3 reads CSARGTSYNNEQFF. CDR3 nucleotide sequence: TGCAGTGCTAGAGGGACTAGCTACAACAATGAGCAGTTCTTC.

There are many counts of this clonotype. CDR3 coding DNA: TGCGCCAGCAGTGCTGACCAGGGTGTTGGCGGCTACACCTTC. Amino acids: CASSADQGVGGYTF. The chain combines TRBV5-1 with TRBJ1-2, with a weak D call TRBD1 (5 bases). Per the germline V gene, CDR1 is SGHRS and CDR2 is YFSETQ. This CDR3 contains 14 residues. V lost 5 bases and J lost 8, with 19 bases in between.

This clonotype was observed at least ten times. This chain uses TRBV29-1 with TRBJ1-4; a possible D gene is TRBD1 (5 bases). V lost 5 bases and J 3 bases, leaving 7 bases between the germline ends. From germline, CDR1 is SQVTM and CDR2 ANQGSEA. The CDR3 contains 12 residues. The CDR3 DNA reads as TGCAGCGTTCGACAGCCTAATGAAAAACTGTTTTTT. It yields the protein CSVRQPNEKLFF. Together with reference TRBV29-1 and TRBJ1-4, the CDR3 gives the full variable domain: SAVISQKPSRDICQRGTSLTIQCQVDSQVTMMFWYRQQPGQSLTLIATANQGSEATYESGFVIDKFPISRPNLTFSTLTVSNMSPEDSSIYLCSVRQPNEKLFFGSGTQLSVL.

With regard to this clonotype: A much larger clone is a single base away; this may be a read error. The conserved phenylalanine or tryptophan normally closing the CDR3 is absent here, so this likely arose from a read error. V gene TRBV28 combines with J gene TRBJ2-7; tentative D call: TRBD2 (5 bases). This CDR3 has 16 amino acids. The germline V gene encodes CDR1 MDHEN and CDR2 SYDVKM. V was shortened by 7 bases and J by 2 bases, with 21 bases between the two germline ends. The CDR3 loop is CASTPEDGDYPYEQYS. CDR3 DNA: TGTGCCAGCACCCCGGAGGACGGGGATTATCCCTACGAGCAGTACTCC.

This clonotype was counted many times. The chain couples TRBV27 to TRBJ2-2, with 8 positions matching TRBD2. The CDR3 totals 14 residues. The germline V gene encodes CDR1 MNHEY and CDR2 SMNVEV (reference sequence). Trimming removed 3 bases from V and 6 bases from J; junction bases left unmatched: 3. The CDR3 region is CASSLAGGAGELFF. Written as DNA, the CDR3 is TGTGCCAGCAGTTTGGCGGGGGGAGCCGGGGAGCTGTTTTTT.

This clonotype appeared many times. This chain links TRBV15 with TRBJ2-2; 11 nucleotides match TRBD1. From germline, CDR1 is LNHNV and CDR2 YYDKDF (reference sequence). V dropped 1 base and J dropped 5; count of bases not matched to a gene: 6. This CDR3 region has 17 residues. As DNA, the CDR3 is TGTGCCACCAGCAGAGTGGACAGGGGGCAGGGGACCGGGGAGCTGTTTTTT. This translates into CATSRVDRGQGTGELFF.

Notes on this clonotype: This clone may be a read error of a much larger clone one base away. The chain is built from TRBV3-1 and TRBJ2-7, with D perhaps given as TRBD1 or TRBD2 (5 bases each). Germline CDR1 and CDR2: LGHDT and YNNKEL (reference sequence). This CDR3 has 13 residues. Trimming left V 1 base short and J 6 bases short, with 10 bases between. The DNA for the CDR3 is TGTGCCAGCAGCCAAGTCCGGGGCGGCGAGCAGTACTTC. It specifies CASSQVRGGEQYF.

This clonotype was found many times. The CDR3 nucleotides are TGTGCCAGCAGATGGACAGGGGATGGCTACACCTTC. Translated, it gives CASRWTGDGYTF. The chain has TRBV5-6 and TRBJ1-2; 9 nucleotides match TRBD1. The CDR3 contains 12 residues. J lost 6 bases, V lost 5 bases, and 2 bases had no gene match. Germline V CDR1 and CDR2: SGHDT, YYEEEE.

This clonotype appeared many times. The chain links TRBV30 to TRBJ2-2; D is unresolved. Trimming removed 3 bases at V and 6 bases at J, with 11 bases between. The CDR3 spans 13 residues. Germline CDR1 reads GTSNPN; CDR2 reads SVGIG (reference sequence). CDR3: CAWRPMSSGELFF. The CDR3 region has the DNA TGTGCCTGGAGGCCCATGAGTTCCGGGGAGCTGTTTTTT.